This TCR beta chain derives from a study of cytomegalovirus exposure and HLA in healthy donors. The CDR3 sequence is 13 residues long. Germline V gene data show CDR1 as SGHRS and CDR2 as YFSETQ. The germline V and J ends were trimmed by 4 bases and 8 bases, with 15 bases remaining between them. Amplification used 60 Vbeta primers and 13 Jbeta primers. The protocol was immunoSEQ multiplex PCR, while the TCRdb copy is restricted to in-frame clones and leaves out a portion. The table has more than 150,000 clones, over 80% seen once. Material: PBMCs. V gene TRBV5-1 combines with J gene TRBJ1-1, with D possibly matching TRBD1 (6 bases). The clonotype comes from a woman aged 18-29 years in good health and CMV-seronegative. The CDR3 DNA follows: TGCGCCAGCAGCAAAGGGGGACATTTGGAAGCTTTCTTT. It is translated as CASSKGGHLEAFF.